What follows are 20 T cell receptor beta chains derived from one specimen sequenced in a study of T cell responses to AZD1222 COVID-19 vaccine. Produced via immunoSEQ multiplex PCR; TCRdb's table is partial and in-frame only. The sample carries around 140,000 clones, over 90% recorded once. Sequenced here: peripheral blood, sampled on day 0 of AZD1222 vaccination. The receptors derive from an adult in good health.

V and J are TRBV28 and TRBJ1-1; no clear D gene. This CDR3 has 13 residues. Per germline, CDR1 MDHEN and CDR2 SYDVKM. V dropped 5 bases and J dropped 2 bases, with 9 bases sitting between them. CDR3 protein: CASSRLTNTEAFF. The CDR3 nucleotides are TGTGCCAGCAGTCGACTAACTAACACTGAAGCTTTCTTT.

The rearrangement joins TRBV20-1 to TRBJ2-7, with D possibly being TRBD2 (5 bases). Germline-derived CDR1 and CDR2 are DFQATT and SNEGSKA (reference sequence). The length of the CDR3 is 11 residues. V lost 3 bases, J lost 9 bases, and 12 bases lay in between. Written as DNA, the CDR3 is TGCAGTGCTAGTTGGACTCCTGGGCAGTACTTC. This sequence encodes CSASWTPGQYF.

This chain links TRBV12-3 or TRBV12-4 with TRBJ1-5; D call uncertain. V was cut by 6 bases and J by 10 bases, with 16 bases left in between. CDR3 length equals 13 residues. Here the CDR3 reads CASSTLGNGPQHF. CDR3 DNA sequence: TGTGCCAGCAGCACCCTTGGGAACGGACCCCAGCATTTT.

V and J are TRBV11-3 and TRBJ2-1; 8 bases align to TRBD2. Germline V gene data show CDR1 as SGHNT and CDR2 as YENEEA. The junction had 8 bases not matched to a gene; V was cut back by 9 bases and J by 1 base. This CDR3 comprises 15 residues. CDR3 sequence (DNA): TGTGCCAGTGCCGGGAGGGACTCTTCCTACAATGAGCAGTTCTTC. Translating it yields CASAGRDSSYNEQFF.

The J gene is TRBJ1-1, the V gene TRBV30; D is ambiguous. The germline V gene encodes CDR1 GTSNPN and CDR2 SVGIG (reference sequence). With 4 bases removed from V and 1 base from J, the gap between germline ends came to 13 bases. The CDR3 sequence is 14 residues long. Here the CDR3 reads CAWKEGGGNTEAFF. DNA for the CDR3: TGTGCCTGGAAGGAGGGAGGAGGGAACACTGAAGCTTTCTTT.

This chain connects TRBV28 to TRBJ1-6, with D uncertain. This CDR3 comprises 15 residues. CDR1 and CDR2 from the germline V gene are MDHEN and SYDVKM. V was pared by 8 bases and J by 3 bases, with 14 bases between. The CDR3 loop is CASRPAEFYNSPLHF. CDR3 nucleotides: TGTGCCAGCCGGCCGGCGGAGTTCTATAATTCACCCCTCCACTTT.

V usage is TRBV6-2 or TRBV6-3 and J usage is TRBJ1-1; the D is unclear. V lost 6 bases to trimming and J lost 7 bases, with 9 bases between them. Germline V gives CDR1 MNHEY, CDR2 SVGEGT. CDR3 length: 11 residues. DNA for the CDR3: TGTGCCAGCAGCCCACGAGTTGAAGCTTTCTTT. It codes for CASSPRVEAFF.

The V call is TRBV28, the J call TRBJ2-3; 11 bases are shared with TRBD2. The CDR3 is 15 amino acids. Germline assignment: CDR1 MDHEN and CDR2 SYDVKM. Unmatched junction bases numbered 5, after V lost 6 bases and J lost 3 bases. The DNA of the CDR3 is TGTGCCAGCAGCCCACTAGCGGGAGTAACAGATACGCAGTATTTT. This sequence encodes CASSPLAGVTDTQYF.

The V and J genes are TRBV5-5 and TRBJ2-3, with a weak D call TRBD2 (6 bases). The V end lost 6 bases, the J end lost 2 bases, and 16 bases lay between the germline ends. The germline gives CDR1 SGHKS, CDR2 YYEKEE (reference sequence). The CDR3 contains 15 residues. The CDR3 coding sequence is TGTGCCAGCAAAAGGAGGGAAGGATTCACAGATACGCAGTATTTT. Translated, it gives CASKRREGFTDTQYF.

The V call is TRBV4-2, the J call TRBJ2-2; D remains unclear. V dropped 0 bases and J dropped 0 bases, with 8 bases sitting between them. The CDR3 consists of 16 residues. Germline loops: CDR1 LGHNA, CDR2 YNFKEQ. Written as DNA, the CDR3 is TGTGCCAGCAGCCAAGATGGATACGCGAACACCGGGGAGCTGTTTTTT. It yields the protein CASSQDGYANTGELFF.

The V and J genes are TRBV3-1 (or the pseudogene TRBV3-2) and TRBJ2-5, with 9 nucleotides matching TRBD1. V lost 0 bases and J lost 0; bases outside the gene matches: 5. Germline values: CDR1 LGHDT, CDR2 YNNKEL (reference sequence). CDR3 length: 17 residues. The CDR3 loop is CASSQDYGQGYQETQYF. In nucleotides, the CDR3 is TGTGCCAGCAGCCAAGATTATGGACAGGGGTACCAAGAGACCCAGTACTTC.

This rearrangement joins TRBV19 to TRBJ2-7; TRBD1 matches at 9 bases. Per germline, CDR1 LNHDA and CDR2 SQIVND (reference sequence). J lost 2 bases, V lost 9 bases, and 11 bases had no gene match. The CDR3 covers 15 residues. The CDR3 nucleotides read TGTGCCAGCCAACGGACAGGGGCTAGAACCTACGAGCAGTACTTC. Protein product: CASQRTGARTYEQYF.

J is TRBJ2-1 and V is TRBV12-3 or TRBV12-4; D is ambiguous. V lost 2 bases and J 4 bases, leaving 6 bases between the germline ends. The length of the CDR3 is 13 residues. CDR3 region: CASSLTTYNEQFF. CDR3 in DNA: TGTGCCAGCAGTTTAACAACATACAATGAGCAGTTCTTC.

The chain has TRBV14 and TRBJ2-3, with 9 bases that match TRBD1. Germline V gene data show CDR1 as SGHDN and CDR2 as FVKESK. This CDR3 is 16 amino acids long. V was clipped by 2 bases and J by 2 bases; unmatched bases: 5. CDR3 in amino acids: CASSQRRDRDTDTQYF. The CDR3 DNA follows: TGTGCCAGCAGCCAACGACGGGACAGGGACACAGATACGCAGTATTTT. Complete variable domain (other parts from reference TRBV14 and TRBJ2-3): EAGVTQFPSHSVIEKGQTVTLRCDPISGHDNLYWYRRVMGKEIKFLLHFVKESKQDESGMPNNRFLAERTGGTYSTLKVQPAELEDSGVYFCASSQRRDRDTDTQYFGPGTRLTVL.

The chain couples TRBV23-1 to TRBJ2-5; D may correspond to TRBD1 or TRBD2 (6 bases each). TRBV23-1 is placed among ORFs of uncertain function. Trimming stripped 2 bases from V and 4 bases from J, with 11 bases between. This CDR3 contains 14 residues. As DNA, the CDR3 is TGCGCCAGCAGTCAAAGTGGGGGGCGAGAGACCCAGTACTTC. This gives the protein CASSQSGGRETQYF.

The chain employs TRBV12-3 or TRBV12-4 and TRBJ2-3, with D hard to call. The germline V and J ends were trimmed by 3 bases and 5 bases, with 9 bases remaining between them. The CDR3 loop spans 13 amino acids. The CDR3 DNA sequence: TGTGCCAGCAGTTTTATGGGCCGAGATACGCAGTATTTT. This codes for CASSFMGRDTQYF.

The chain has TRBV28 and TRBJ1-5; D is ambiguous. The CDR3 has 12 amino acids. V was clipped by 7 bases and J by 0 bases, with 4 bases between them. The germline V gene encodes CDR1 MDHEN and CDR2 SYDVKM. This CDR3 reads CASNLSNQPQHF. The CDR3, as DNA: TGTGCCAGCAACCTTAGCAATCAGCCCCAGCATTTT.

The V call is TRBV3-1 (or the pseudogene TRBV3-2), the J call TRBJ2-4; maybe TRBD2 (6 bases). CDR3 length equals 17 residues. Germline V gene lookup returns CDR1 LGHDT and CDR2 YNNKEL (reference sequence). V was pared by 4 bases and J by 1 base, with 17 bases between. The CDR3 sequence: CASSRDLTGGAKNIQYF. In DNA form, the CDR3 reads TGTGCCAGCAGCCGGGATTTGACTGGGGGGGCCAAAAACATTCAGTACTTC.

A remark on this clone: Germline is not matched at one junction end, which may reflect a read error. The chain employs TRBV5-1 and TRBJ1-3, with D unclear. This CDR3 contains 13 residues. The germline V gene encodes CDR1 SGHRS and CDR2 YFSETQ. The CDR3 DNA reads as TGCGCCAGCAGTTTGGAGCCTGGAAACACCATATATTTT. It yields the protein CASSLEPGNTIYF.

The CDR3, as DNA: TGTGCCAGCACTACTTCGACAGGTCTAGGCGAGCAGTACTTC. The encoded protein is CASTTSTGLGEQYF. This chain uses TRBV27 with TRBJ2-7, with a weak D call TRBD1 (6 bases). CDR1 is MNHEY and CDR2 is SMNVEV in the germline V gene (reference sequence). The CDR3 loop spans 14 amino acids. The V end lost 7 bases, the J end lost 6 bases, and 19 bases lay between the germline ends.